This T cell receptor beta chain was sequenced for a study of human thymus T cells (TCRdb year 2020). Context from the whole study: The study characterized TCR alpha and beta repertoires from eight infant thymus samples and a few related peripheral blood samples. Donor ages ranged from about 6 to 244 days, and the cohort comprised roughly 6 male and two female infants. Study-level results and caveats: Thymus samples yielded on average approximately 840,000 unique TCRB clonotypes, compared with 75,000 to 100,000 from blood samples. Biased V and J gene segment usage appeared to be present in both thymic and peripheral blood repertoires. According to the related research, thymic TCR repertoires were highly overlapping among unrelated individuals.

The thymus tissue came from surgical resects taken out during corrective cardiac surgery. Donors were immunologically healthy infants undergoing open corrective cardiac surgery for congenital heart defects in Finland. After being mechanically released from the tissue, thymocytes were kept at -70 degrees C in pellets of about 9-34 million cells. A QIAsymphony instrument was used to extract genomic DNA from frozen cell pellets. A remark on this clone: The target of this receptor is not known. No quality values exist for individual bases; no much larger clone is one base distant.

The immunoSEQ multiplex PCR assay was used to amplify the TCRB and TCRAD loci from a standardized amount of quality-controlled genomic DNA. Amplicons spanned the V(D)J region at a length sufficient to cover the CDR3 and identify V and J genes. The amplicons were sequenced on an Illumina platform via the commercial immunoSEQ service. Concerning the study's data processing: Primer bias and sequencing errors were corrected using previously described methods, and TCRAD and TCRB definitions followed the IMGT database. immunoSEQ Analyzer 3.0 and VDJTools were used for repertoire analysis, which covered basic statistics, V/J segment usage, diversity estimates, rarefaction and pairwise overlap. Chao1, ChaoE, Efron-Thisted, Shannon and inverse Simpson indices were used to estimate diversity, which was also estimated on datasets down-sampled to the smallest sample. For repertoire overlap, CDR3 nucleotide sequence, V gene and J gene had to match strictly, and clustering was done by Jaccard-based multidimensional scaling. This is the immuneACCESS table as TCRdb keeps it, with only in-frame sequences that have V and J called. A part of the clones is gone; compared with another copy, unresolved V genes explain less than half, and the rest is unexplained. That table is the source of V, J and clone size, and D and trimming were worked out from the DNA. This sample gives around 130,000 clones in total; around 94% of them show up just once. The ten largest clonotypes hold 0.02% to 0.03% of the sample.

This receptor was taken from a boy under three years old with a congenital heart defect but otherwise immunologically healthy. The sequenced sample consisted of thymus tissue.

For the CDR3, the sequence is CASSLRQGGIIETQYF. The sequence in DNA is TGTGCCAGTAGTCTGAGACAGGGAGGTATAATTGAGACCCAGTACTTC. The sequence links TRBV19 to TRBJ2-5, and perhaps TRBD1 as D gene, on 7 matching bases. The junction shows trimming of 5 bases on V and 5 bases on J, plus 21 bases between the germline ends. The CDR3 contains 16 residues, cysteine and phenylalanine counted. Left in the record is the CDR3 DNA by itself, 48 bases read in frame from the first base. CDR1 LNHDA and CDR2 SQIVND were looked up in the germline V gene (reference sequence).